This T cell receptor (beta chain) was obtained from a study of blood T cell repertoires in COVID-19. Study information: The samples span acute and convalescent COVID-19 from the United States, Italy and Spain. T cells, B-cell-depleted T cells, or PBMCs supplied cDNA or gDNA.

Under the authors' procedure: Cell counts per sample came from amplifying reference gene primers. TCRdb's table, derived via immunoSEQ multiplex PCR, lists solely in-frame clones and lacks some. V, J and clone size derive from that table, while D and trimming were established from the DNA sequence. The profile shows 250,000 to 300,000 clones, approximately 90% of them singletons. This clone showed up just a few times. Germline assignment: CDR1 LNHDA and CDR2 SQIVND (reference sequence). The V end lost 5 bases, the J end lost 7 bases, and 14 bases lay between the germline ends. The length of the CDR3 is 13 residues.

The sequence came from a woman aged 50 to 65 who had recovered from COVID-19. The chain uses TRBV19 and TRBJ2-5; TRBD1 is a possible D gene (6 bases). Sequences were obtained from peripheral blood. CDR3 DNA: TGTGCCAGTAGTGTTCCGGGACACCCGACCCAGTACTTC. Protein: CASSVPGHPTQYF.